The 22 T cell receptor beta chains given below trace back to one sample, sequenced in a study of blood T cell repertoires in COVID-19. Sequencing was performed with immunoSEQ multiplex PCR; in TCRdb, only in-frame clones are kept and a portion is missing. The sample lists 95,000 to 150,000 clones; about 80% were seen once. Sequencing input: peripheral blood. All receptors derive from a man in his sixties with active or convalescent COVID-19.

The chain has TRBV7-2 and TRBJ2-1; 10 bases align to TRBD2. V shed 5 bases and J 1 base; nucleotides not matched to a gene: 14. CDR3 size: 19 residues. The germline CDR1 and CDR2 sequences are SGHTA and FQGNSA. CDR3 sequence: CASSAPRTSGGGSYNEQFF. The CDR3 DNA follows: TGTGCCAGCAGCGCACCCCGGACTAGCGGAGGGGGTTCCTACAATGAGCAGTTCTTC. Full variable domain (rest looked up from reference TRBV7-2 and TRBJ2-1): GAGVSQSPSNKVTEKGKDVELRCDPISGHTALYWYRQSLGQGLEFLIYFQGNSAPDKSGLPSDRFSAERTGGSVSTLTIQRTQQEDSAVYLCASSAPRTSGGGSYNEQFFGPGTRLTVL.

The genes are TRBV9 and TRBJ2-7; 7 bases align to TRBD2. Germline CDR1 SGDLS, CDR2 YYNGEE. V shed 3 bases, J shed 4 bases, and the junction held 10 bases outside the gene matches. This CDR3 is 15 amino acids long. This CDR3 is CASSAHYGGRYEQYF. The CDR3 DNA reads TGTGCCAGCAGCGCCCATTATGGCGGGAGATACGAGCAGTACTTC. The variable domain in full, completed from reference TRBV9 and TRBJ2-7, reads DSGVTQTPKHLITATGQRVTLRCSPRSGDLSVYWYQQSLDQGLQFLIQYYNGEERAKGNILERFSAQQFPDLHSELNLSSLELGDSALYFCASSAHYGGRYEQYFGPGTRLTVT.

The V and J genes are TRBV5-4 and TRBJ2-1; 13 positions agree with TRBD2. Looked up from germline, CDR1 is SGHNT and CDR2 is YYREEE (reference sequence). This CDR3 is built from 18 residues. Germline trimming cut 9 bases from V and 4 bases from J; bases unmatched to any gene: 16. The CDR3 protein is CATPRADPGLAGYNEQFF. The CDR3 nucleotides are TGTGCCACACCCAGGGCCGATCCGGGACTAGCGGGATACAATGAGCAGTTCTTC.

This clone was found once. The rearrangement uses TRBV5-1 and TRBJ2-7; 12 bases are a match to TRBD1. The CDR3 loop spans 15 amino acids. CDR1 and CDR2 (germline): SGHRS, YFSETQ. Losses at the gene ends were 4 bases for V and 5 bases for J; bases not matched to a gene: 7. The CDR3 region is CASSRWDRGLDEQYF. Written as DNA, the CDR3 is TGCGCCAGCAGCAGATGGGACAGGGGGCTGGACGAGCAGTACTTC.

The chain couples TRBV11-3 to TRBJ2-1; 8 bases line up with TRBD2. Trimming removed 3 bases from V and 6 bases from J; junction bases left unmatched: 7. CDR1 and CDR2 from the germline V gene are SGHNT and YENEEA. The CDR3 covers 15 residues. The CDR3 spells CASSFEAGVGNEQFF. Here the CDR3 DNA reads TGTGCCAGCAGCTTCGAAGCGGGAGTCGGCAATGAGCAGTTCTTC.

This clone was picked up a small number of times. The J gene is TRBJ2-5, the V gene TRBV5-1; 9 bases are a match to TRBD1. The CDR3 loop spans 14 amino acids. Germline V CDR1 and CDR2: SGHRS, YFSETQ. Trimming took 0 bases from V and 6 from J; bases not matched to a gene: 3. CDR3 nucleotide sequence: TGCGCCAGCAGCTTGGGCGGACAGGGGCAGACCCAGTACTTC. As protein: CASSLGGQGQTQYF.

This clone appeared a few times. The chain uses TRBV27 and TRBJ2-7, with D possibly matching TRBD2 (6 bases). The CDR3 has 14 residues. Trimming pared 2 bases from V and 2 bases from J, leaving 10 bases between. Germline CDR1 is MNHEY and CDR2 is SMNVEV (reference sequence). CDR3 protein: CASSLLGGTYEQYF. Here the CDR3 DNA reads TGTGCCAGCAGTTTACTTGGCGGGACCTACGAGCAGTACTTC.

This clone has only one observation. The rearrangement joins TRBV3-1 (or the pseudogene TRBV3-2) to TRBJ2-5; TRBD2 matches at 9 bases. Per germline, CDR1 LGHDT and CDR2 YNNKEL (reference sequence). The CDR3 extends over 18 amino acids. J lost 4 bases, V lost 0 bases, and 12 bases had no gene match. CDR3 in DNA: TGTGCCAGCAGCCAAGAAAGCGTAGCGGGAGTAGTGGGAGAGACCCAGTACTTC. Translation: CASSQESVAGVVGETQYF.

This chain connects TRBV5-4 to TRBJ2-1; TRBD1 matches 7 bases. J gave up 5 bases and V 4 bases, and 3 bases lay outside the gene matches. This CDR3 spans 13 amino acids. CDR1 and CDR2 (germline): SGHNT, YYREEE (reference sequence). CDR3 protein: CASSQQGHNEQFF. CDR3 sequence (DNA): TGTGCCAGCAGCCAACAGGGGCACAATGAGCAGTTCTTC.

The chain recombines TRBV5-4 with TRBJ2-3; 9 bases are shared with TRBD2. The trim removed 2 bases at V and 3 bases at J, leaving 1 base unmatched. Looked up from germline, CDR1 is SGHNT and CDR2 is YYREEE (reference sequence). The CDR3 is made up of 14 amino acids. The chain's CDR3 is CASSFGLATDTQYF. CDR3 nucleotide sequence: TGTGCCAGCAGCTTTGGACTAGCGACAGATACGCAGTATTTT.

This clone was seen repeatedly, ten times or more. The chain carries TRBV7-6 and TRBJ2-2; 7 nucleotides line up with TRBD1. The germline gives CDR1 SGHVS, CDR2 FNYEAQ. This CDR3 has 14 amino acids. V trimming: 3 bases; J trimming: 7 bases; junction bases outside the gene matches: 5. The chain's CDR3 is CASSFTGDGGELFF. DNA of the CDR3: TGTGCCAGCAGCTTTACAGGGGACGGCGGGGAGCTGTTTTTT.

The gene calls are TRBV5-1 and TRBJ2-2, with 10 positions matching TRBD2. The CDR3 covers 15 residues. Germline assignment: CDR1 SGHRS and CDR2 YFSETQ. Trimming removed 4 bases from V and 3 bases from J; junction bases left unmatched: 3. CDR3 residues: CASSRSGRDTGELFF. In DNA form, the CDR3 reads TGCGCCAGCAGCAGGAGCGGGAGGGACACCGGGGAGCTGTTTTTT.

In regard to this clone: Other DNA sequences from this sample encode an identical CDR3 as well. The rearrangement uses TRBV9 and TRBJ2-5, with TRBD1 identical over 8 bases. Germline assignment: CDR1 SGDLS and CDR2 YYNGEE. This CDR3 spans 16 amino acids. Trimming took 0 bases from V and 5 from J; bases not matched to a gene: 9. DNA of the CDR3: TGTGCCAGCAGCGTAGGTCCAGGGGGCAAAATCGAGACCCAGTACTTC. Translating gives CASSVGPGGKIETQYF.

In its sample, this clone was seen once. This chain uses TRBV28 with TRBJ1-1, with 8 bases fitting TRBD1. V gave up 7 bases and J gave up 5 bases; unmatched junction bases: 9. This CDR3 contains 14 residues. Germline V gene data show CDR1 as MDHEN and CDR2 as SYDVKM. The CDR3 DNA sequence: TGTGCCAGCATCCCGGACAGGGCGAGGACTGAAGCTTTCTTT. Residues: CASIPDRARTEAFF.

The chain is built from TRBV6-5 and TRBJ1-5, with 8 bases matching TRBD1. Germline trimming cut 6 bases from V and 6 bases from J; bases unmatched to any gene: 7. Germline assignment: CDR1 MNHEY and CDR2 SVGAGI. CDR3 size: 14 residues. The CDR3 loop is CASRDRVGGQPQHF. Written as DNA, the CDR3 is TGTGCCAGCAGGGACAGGGTGGGAGGTCAGCCCCAGCATTTT.

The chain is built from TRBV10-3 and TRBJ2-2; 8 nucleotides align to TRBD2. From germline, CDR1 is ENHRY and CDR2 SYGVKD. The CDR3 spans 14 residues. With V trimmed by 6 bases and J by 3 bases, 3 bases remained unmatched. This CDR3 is CAIRAGEDTGELFF. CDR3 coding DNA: TGTGCCATCAGAGCGGGAGAAGACACCGGGGAGCTGTTTTTT.

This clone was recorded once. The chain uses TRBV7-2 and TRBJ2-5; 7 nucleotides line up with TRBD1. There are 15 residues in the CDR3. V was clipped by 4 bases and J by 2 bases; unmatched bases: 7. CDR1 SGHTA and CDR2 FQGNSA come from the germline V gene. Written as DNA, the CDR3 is TGTGCCAGCAGCTCACCGGGACAGACTCAAGAGACCCAGTACTTC. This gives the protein CASSSPGQTQETQYF.

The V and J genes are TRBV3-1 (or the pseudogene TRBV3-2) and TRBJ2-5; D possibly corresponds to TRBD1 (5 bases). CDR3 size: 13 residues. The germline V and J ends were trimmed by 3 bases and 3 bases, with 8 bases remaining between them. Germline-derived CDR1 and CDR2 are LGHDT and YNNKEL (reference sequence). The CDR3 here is CASSQADKETQYF. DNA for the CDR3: TGTGCCAGCAGCCAGGCGGACAAAGAGACCCAGTACTTC.

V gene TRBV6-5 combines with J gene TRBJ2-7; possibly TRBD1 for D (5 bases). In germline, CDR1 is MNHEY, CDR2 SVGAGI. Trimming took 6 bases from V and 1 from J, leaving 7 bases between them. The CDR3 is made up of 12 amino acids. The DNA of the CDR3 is TGTGCCAGCAGCTCAGGGTCCTACGAGCAGTACTTC. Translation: CASSSGSYEQYF.

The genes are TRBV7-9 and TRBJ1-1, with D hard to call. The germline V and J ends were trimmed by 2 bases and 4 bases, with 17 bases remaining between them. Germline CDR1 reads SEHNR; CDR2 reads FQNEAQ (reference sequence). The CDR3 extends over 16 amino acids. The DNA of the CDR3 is TGTGCCAGCAGCTTACCTTCCCGACCGGAGGTCACTGAAGCTTTCTTT. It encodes CASSLPSRPEVTEAFF.

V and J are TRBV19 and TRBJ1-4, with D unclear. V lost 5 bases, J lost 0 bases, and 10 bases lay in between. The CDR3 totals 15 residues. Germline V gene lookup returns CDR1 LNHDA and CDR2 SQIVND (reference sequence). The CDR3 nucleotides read TGTGCCAGTAGTTTCAACAGTGCAACTAATGAAAAACTGTTTTTT. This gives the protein CASSFNSATNEKLFF. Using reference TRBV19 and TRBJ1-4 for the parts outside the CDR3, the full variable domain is DGGITQSPKYLFRKEGQNVTLSCEQNLNHDAMYWYRQDPGQGLRLIYYSQIVNDFQKGDIAEGYSVSREKKESFPLTVTSAQKNPTAFYLCASSFNSATNEKLFFGSGTQLSVL.

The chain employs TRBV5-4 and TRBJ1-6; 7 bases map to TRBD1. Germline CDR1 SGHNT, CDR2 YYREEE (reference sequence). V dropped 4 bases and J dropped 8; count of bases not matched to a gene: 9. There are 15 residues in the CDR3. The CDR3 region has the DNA TGTGCCAGCAGCCCCAAACAGGGGACGCATTCACCCCTCCACTTT. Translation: CASSPKQGTHSPLHF.